This entry concerns a single T cell receptor (beta chain). Its antigen is unidentified. This sample was included in a study of early T cells in non-severe SARS-CoV-2 infection. The wider study: Chains were not paired, and sequencing was done on bulk RNA from unsorted whole blood. General study points: VDJdb-based matching was biased toward anti-spike CD8 responses and missed private and CD4 specificities.

Molecules of cDNA were individually given unique molecular identifiers that were attached to them. TCRdb passed the 5' RACE reads through MiXCR, listing each CDR3 protein once. Among roughly 110,000 distinct CDR3 sequences listed, approximately 10% were seen once. The V end was cut by 3 bases, the J end by 2 bases, with 7 bases between. The CDR3 extends over 12 amino acids. Germline V gene data show CDR1 as DFQATT and CDR2 as SNEGSKA (reference sequence). Material: whole blood. The receptor was isolated from an adult who was a healthcare worker with PCR-confirmed SARS-CoV-2 infection or an uninfected control (not recorded which). The chain carries TRBV20-1 and TRBJ2-5; D remains unclear. Here the CDR3 DNA reads TGCAGTGCTAGTAGGCCGCAAGAGACCCAGTACTTC. This gives the protein CSASRPQETQYF.